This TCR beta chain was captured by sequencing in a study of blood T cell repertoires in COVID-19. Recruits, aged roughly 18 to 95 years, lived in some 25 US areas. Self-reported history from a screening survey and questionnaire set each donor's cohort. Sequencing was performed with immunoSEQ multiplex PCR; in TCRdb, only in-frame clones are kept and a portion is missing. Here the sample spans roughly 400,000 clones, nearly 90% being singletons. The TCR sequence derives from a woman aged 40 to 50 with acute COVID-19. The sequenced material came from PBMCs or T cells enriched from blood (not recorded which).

CDR3 nucleotides: TGTGCCAGCAGCTTAGTTCCGGTCTCTGGAAACACCATATATTTT. It specifies CASSLVPVSGNTIYF. The chain couples TRBV7-8 to TRBJ1-3; D ambiguous. This CDR3 is built from 15 residues. Germline V gives CDR1 SGHVS, CDR2 FQNEAQ. Trimming removed 1 base from V and 0 bases from J, with 7 bases in between.